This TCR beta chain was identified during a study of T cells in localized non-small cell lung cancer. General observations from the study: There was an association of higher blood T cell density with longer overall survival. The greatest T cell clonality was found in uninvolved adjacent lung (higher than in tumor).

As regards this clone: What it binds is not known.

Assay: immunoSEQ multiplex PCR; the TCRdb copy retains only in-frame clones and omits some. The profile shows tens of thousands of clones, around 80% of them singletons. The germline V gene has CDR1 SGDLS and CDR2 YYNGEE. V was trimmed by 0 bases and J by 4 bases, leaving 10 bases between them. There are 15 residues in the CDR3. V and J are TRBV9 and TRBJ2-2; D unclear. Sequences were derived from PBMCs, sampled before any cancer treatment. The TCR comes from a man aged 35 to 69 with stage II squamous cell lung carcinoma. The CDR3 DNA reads TGTGCCAGCAGCGTAGGACACGTCGGCACCGGGGAGCTGTTTTTT. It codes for CASSVGHVGTGELFF.